This is a list of T cell receptor beta chains from one sample in a study of T-cell reconstitution after alpha-beta-depleted transplantation in children. One entry per CDR3 protein, called by TCRdb with MiXCR from the PCR reads. The profile shows 110,000 or so distinct CDR3 sequences, about 6% of them singletons. The source material was PBMCs, mostly from graft donor cells, sampled 360 days after TCRalphabeta/CD19-depleted stem cell transplant. Source of these receptors: a male patient under 10 years old who had a stem cell transplant for acute lymphoblastic leukemia, so the T cells may come from the graft donor. CDR3s include the opening cysteine and the closing phenylalanine or tryptophan. A D gene is named only where the DNA matches it firmly. Clone size appears in some rows only: once, few, many, or a class for an expanded clone.

size	V	D	J	CDR3	DNA
many	TRBV28	-	TRBJ2-5	CASRRDGGFETQYF	TGTGCCAGCAGACGTGACGGGGGCTTTGAGACCCAGTACTTC
many	TRBV7-8	TRBD2	TRBJ2-5	CASSLGTSGVFQETQYF	TGTGCCAGCAGCCTAGGGACTAGCGGAGTCTTCCAAGAGACCCAGTACTTC
many	TRBV7-2	TRBD1	TRBJ2-7	CASSSGQGAIFYEQYF	TGTGCCAGCAGCTCGGGACAGGGGGCGATTTTCTACGAGCAGTACTTC
many	TRBV10-2	-	TRBJ2-1	CASRTGHKREQFF	TGCGCCAGCAGGACGGGGCATAAGAGGGAGCAGTTCTTC
few	TRBV7-8	-	TRBJ2-1	CASSLAGLPGEQFF	TGTGCCAGCAGCCTGGCGGGGCTACCGGGTGAGCAGTTCTTC
few	TRBV6-2/TRBV6-3	TRBD1	TRBJ2-7	CASSHRTGKRGEQYF	TGTGCCAGCAGTCACCGGACAGGGAAAAGGGGCGAGCAGTACTTC
few	TRBV4-2	-	TRBJ2-7	CASSLFTPGQLTYEQYF	TGTGCCAGCAGCCTATTTACTCCGGGACAACTTACCTACGAGCAGTACTTC
-	TRBV30	-	TRBJ1-1	CAWNSGSTEAFF	TGTGCCTGGAATTCAGGGAGCACTGAAGCTTTCTTT
many	TRBV2	-	TRBJ2-7	CASTKTGTYEQYF	TGTGCCAGCACCAAAACAGGGACGTACGAGCAGTACTTC
many	TRBV7-8	-	TRBJ2-4	CASSLGVSGSIQYF	TGTGCCAGCAGCTTAGGTGTTTCAGGGAGCATTCAGTACTTC
-	TRBV9	TRBD2	TRBJ2-2	CASSVGTSGTGELFF	TGTGCCAGCAGCGTGGGGACTAGCGGCACCGGGGAGCTGTTTTTT